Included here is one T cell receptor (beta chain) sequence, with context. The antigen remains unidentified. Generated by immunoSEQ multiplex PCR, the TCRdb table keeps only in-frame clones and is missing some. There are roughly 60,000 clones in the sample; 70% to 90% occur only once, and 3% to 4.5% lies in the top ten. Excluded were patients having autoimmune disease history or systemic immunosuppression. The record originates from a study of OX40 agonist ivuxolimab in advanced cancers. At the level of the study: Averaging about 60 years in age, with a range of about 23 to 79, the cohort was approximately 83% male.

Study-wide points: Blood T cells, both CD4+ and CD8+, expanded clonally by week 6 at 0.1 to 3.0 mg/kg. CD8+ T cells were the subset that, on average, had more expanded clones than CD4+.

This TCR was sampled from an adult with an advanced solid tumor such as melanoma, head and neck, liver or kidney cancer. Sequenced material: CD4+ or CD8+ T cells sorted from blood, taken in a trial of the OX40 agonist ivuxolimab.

The CDR3 coding sequence is TGTGCCACCAGCAGAGATCGAAACAATGAGCAGTTCTTC. This encodes CATSRDRNNEQFF. J is TRBJ2-1 and V is TRBV15, with unresolved D. Trimming removed 0 bases from V and 5 bases from J, with 5 bases in between. The CDR3 covers 13 residues. Germline V CDR1 and CDR2: LNHNV, YYDKDF (reference sequence).